The clone carrying this TCR beta chain was seen only a few times. The sample comes from a study of blood T cell repertoires in COVID-19. Study at large: The United States, Italy and Spain provided the acute and convalescent COVID-19 samples.

The germline V gene has CDR1 MRHNA and CDR2 SNTAGT. The CDR3 covers 15 residues. The V and J ends lost 6 bases and 4 bases, in that order; junction bases with no gene match: 6. Using immunoSEQ multiplex PCR, the repertoire was profiled, and TCRdb retains in-frame clones only, with some absent. Among more than 95,000 clones listed, around four fifths were seen once. The receptor was isolated from a man aged 65 to 85 with active or convalescent COVID-19. The genes are TRBV6-4 and TRBJ1-5; 10 bases agree with TRBD1. The source material was peripheral blood. CDR3 bases: TGTGCCAGCAGGGAGACAGGGGGCGGTAATCAGCCCCAGCATTTT. This encodes CASRETGGGNQPQHF.